Below, 7 T cell receptor beta chains from the same sample are listed, as sequenced in a study of Graves' ophthalmopathy and Graves' hyperthyroidism. The authors amplified TCR beta CDR3 regions, and they did so from RNA transcripts for repertoire sequencing. RT-PCR with HTBI primers came first, then second-round multiplex PCR. In TCRdb, the multiplex PCR reads were re-called with MiXCR into one record per CDR3 protein. The table shows about 740,000 distinct CDR3 sequences, with 40% occurring only once. Input material: peripheral blood. The receptors here all came from an adult man with Graves' ophthalmopathy.

The table lists this clonotype with many counts. V is TRBV5-1 and J is TRBJ1-1; D gene ambiguous. Trimming removed 5 bases from V and 1 base from J, with 12 bases in between. From germline, CDR1 is SGHRS and CDR2 YFSETQ. The CDR3 totals 14 residues. The CDR3 nucleotides read TGCGCCAGCAGTCCCGAAGACGGGAACACTGAAGCTTTCTTT. It is translated as CASSPEDGNTEAFF.

At least ten counts were recorded for this clonotype. The chain is built from TRBV9 and TRBJ2-5; D unresolved. From germline, CDR1 is SGDLS and CDR2 YYNGEE. The CDR3 has 14 amino acids. V gave up 2 bases and J gave up 1 base, with 9 bases separating them. The CDR3 nucleotides are TGTGCCAGCAGCGTCGGCACAATCCAAGAGACCCAGTACTTC. It is translated as CASSVGTIQETQYF. Complete variable domain (other parts from reference TRBV9 and TRBJ2-5): DSGVTQTPKHLITATGQRVTLRCSPRSGDLSVYWYQQSLDQGLQFLIQYYNGEERAKGNILERFSAQQFPDLHSELNLSSLELGDSALYFCASSVGTIQETQYFGPGTRLLVL.

This clonotype came up a few times. The V gene is TRBV19, the J gene TRBJ2-5; D unclear. CDR3 length: 13 amino acids. The V and J ends lost 4 bases and 3 bases respectively, with 9 bases between them. Germline V gene lookup returns CDR1 LNHDA and CDR2 SQIVND (reference sequence). CDR3 region: CASSNSNEETQYF. CDR3 DNA: TGTGCCAGTAGTAATTCTAACGAAGAGACCCAGTACTTC.

The chain links TRBV10-3 to TRBJ2-7; a possible D gene is TRBD1 (5 bases). This CDR3 has 15 residues. V lost 4 bases and J 2 bases, leaving 15 bases between the germline ends. CDR1 and CDR2 (germline): ENHRY, SYGVKD. The CDR3 coding sequence is TGTGCCATCAGTGTAAAAGGGGCCGATCCCTACGAGCAGTACTTC. It codes for CAISVKGADPYEQYF.

The rearrangement uses TRBV2 and TRBJ2-6; D might be TRBD1 (6 bases). CDR1 is SNHLY, CDR2 FYNNEI, per germline. V was shortened by 0 bases and J by 0 bases, with 9 bases between the two germline ends. This CDR3 is built from 17 residues. The CDR3 nucleotides are TGTGCCAGCAGTGAAGCGGACAGAGACTCTGGGGCCAACGTCCTGACTTTC. Translation: CASSEADRDSGANVLTF.

CDR3 sequence (DNA): TGTGCCAGCAGCTTCAGTAGGACAGAGACCCAGTACTTC. It encodes CASSFSRTETQYF. V is TRBV7-3 and J is TRBJ2-5; D gene unclear. Trimming stripped 3 bases from V and 4 bases from J, with 9 bases between. Germline loops: CDR1 SGHTA, CDR2 FQGTGA. The length of the CDR3 is 13 residues.

V is TRBV10-2 and J is TRBJ2-7, with 7 bases identical to TRBD2. The trim removed 2 bases at V and 2 bases at J, leaving 6 bases unmatched. Germline CDR1 WSHSY, CDR2 SAAADI. This CDR3 is 15 amino acids long. This CDR3 is CASSERSSGAYEQYF. In nucleotides, the CDR3 is TGCGCCAGCAGTGAGAGGTCTAGCGGAGCCTACGAGCAGTACTTC.